This T cell receptor (beta chain) originates from a study of cytomegalovirus exposure and HLA in healthy donors. Study-wide results and caveats: For most TCR sequences rarity was the rule, although some public TCRs occurred in many donors.

This clone was seen a few times. Its antigen is undetermined. A multiplex PCR was run with 60 Vbeta primers and 13 Jbeta primers. Produced via immunoSEQ multiplex PCR; TCRdb's table is partial and in-frame only. The sample includes roughly 180,000 clones, approximately 79% of them seen just once. Germline assignment: CDR1 SGHTA and CDR2 FQGNSA. Trimming at V came to 3 bases and at J to 4 bases, leaving 8 bases not matched to a gene. The length of the CDR3 is 16 residues. The chain employs TRBV7-2 and TRBJ2-5; 10 nucleotides match TRBD2. The clonotype comes from a girl aged 10-17 years in good health and CMV-seropositive. Material: PBMCs. The CDR3 loop is CASSLRLPSGGETQYF. CDR3 nucleotides: TGTGCCAGCAGCTTGCGACTCCCTAGCGGGGGAGAGACCCAGTACTTC.